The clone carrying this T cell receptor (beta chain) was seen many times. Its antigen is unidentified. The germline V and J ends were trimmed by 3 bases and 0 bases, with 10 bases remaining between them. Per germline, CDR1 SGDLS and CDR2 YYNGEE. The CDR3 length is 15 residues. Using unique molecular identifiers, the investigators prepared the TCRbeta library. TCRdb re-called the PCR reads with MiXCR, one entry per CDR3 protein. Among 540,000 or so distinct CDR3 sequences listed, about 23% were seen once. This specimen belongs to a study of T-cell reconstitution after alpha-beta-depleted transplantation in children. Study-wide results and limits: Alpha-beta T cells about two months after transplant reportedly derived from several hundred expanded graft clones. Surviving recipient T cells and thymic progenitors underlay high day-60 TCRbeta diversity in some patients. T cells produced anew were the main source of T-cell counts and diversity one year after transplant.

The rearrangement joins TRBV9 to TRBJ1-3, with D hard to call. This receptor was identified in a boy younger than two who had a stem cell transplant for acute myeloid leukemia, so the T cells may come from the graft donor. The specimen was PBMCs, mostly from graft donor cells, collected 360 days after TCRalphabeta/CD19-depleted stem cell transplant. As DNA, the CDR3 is TGTGCCAGCAGCGGGGAAAGGGACTCTGGAAACACCATATATTTT. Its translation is CASSGERDSGNTIYF.